One sample yielded the 27 T cell receptor beta chains listed below, sequenced in a study of lymphopenia after photon versus proton radiotherapy. The protocol was immunoSEQ multiplex PCR, while the TCRdb copy is restricted to in-frame clones and leaves out a portion. The sample has 20,000 to 25,000 clones; about 85% are singletons. The material was peripheral blood, obtained from a patient treated with photon-based radiotherapy. These receptors originate from a man aged 60-69 years with pancreatic cancer.

This chain joins TRBV18 and TRBJ1-2; 9 bases map to TRBD1. Germline V gene sequence: CDR1 KGHSH, CDR2 LQKENI. The trim removed 3 bases at V and 4 bases at J, leaving 9 bases unmatched. The CDR3 has 16 amino acids. Written as DNA, the CDR3 is TGTGCCAGCTCACCGGGACAGGGTCAAGGAGGCTATGGCTACACCTTC. It specifies CASSPGQGQGGYGYTF.

V usage is TRBV7-9 and J usage is TRBJ1-4, with a possible D match to TRBD1 (5 bases). The germline V and J ends were trimmed by 6 bases and 7 bases, with 18 bases remaining between them. The CDR3 runs 15 residues. In germline, CDR1 is SEHNR, CDR2 FQNEAQ (reference sequence). The CDR3 loop reads CASSPTLGGSEKLFF. The CDR3 DNA sequence: TGTGCCAGCAGTCCTACATTGGGGGGGAGTGAAAAACTGTTTTTT.

This rearrangement joins TRBV5-6 to TRBJ1-5, with D perhaps matching TRBD1 (6 bases). The ends were cut back, 2 bases at V and 4 bases at J, with 10 bases in the middle. There are 14 residues in the CDR3. Germline CDR1 and CDR2: SGHDT and YYEEEE. CDR3 DNA: TGTGCCAGCAGCTTCGGACAGTGGAATCAGCCCCAGCATTTT. Its translation is CASSFGQWNQPQHF.

V gene TRBV25-1 combines with J gene TRBJ2-5; 9 bases are a match to TRBD1. The V gene's germline CDR1 is MGHDK and CDR2 SYGVNS. There are 17 residues in the CDR3. V was pared by 8 bases and J by 4 bases, with 17 bases of the junction left unmatched. CDR3 coding DNA: TGTGCCAGCCGCTATCCCCCGGACAGGGGTCGGGTAGAGACCCAGTACTTC. Encoded protein: CASRYPPDRGRVETQYF.

This clone was seen a single time. This chain links TRBV11-3 with TRBJ2-1; unclear D gene. V shed 5 bases and J shed 8 bases, with 7 bases lying between them. CDR1 and CDR2 from the germline V gene are SGHNT and YENEEA. CDR3 size: 11 residues. CDR3 residues: CASSAGYEQFF. The CDR3 nucleotides are TGTGCCAGCAGCGCCGGTTATGAGCAGTTCTTC.

The V gene is TRBV5-1, the J gene TRBJ2-2, with D perhaps matching TRBD2 (6 bases). Germline CDR1 is SGHRS and CDR2 is YFSETQ. Trimming took off 1 base at V and 0 bases at J, with 10 bases between the two ends. The CDR3 is made up of 16 amino acids. This chain's CDR3 is CASSLRLAANTGELFF. CDR3 coding DNA: TGCGCCAGCAGCTTGAGGTTAGCGGCGAACACCGGGGAGCTGTTTTTT.

The chain has TRBV5-1 and TRBJ2-1, with D unclear. The CDR3 is 13 amino acids. Germline assignment: CDR1 SGHRS and CDR2 YFSETQ. V was pared by 0 bases and J by 5 bases, with 6 bases between. CDR3: CASSLGRNNEQFF. The CDR3 DNA is TGCGCCAGCAGCTTGGGGCGGAACAATGAGCAGTTCTTC.

This sequence joins TRBV19 and TRBJ1-2; unclear D gene. The V end was cut by 7 bases, the J end by 1 base, with 10 bases between. The germline V gene has CDR1 LNHDA and CDR2 SQIVND (reference sequence). The CDR3 runs to 13 residues. CDR3 DNA: TGTGCCAGTACTGTACAGAGTAACTATGGCTACACCTTC. Its protein is CASTVQSNYGYTF.

The V gene is TRBV4-3, the J gene TRBJ2-3; perhaps TRBD2 as D (5 bases). The V gene's germline CDR1 is LGHNA and CDR2 YSLEER. V was shortened by 2 bases and J by 1 base, with 13 bases between the two germline ends. This CDR3 is 16 amino acids long. CDR3 DNA sequence: TGCGCCAGCAGCCAACGATCGGGAAGAGGCACAGATACGCAGTATTTT. Protein sequence: CASSQRSGRGTDTQYF.

The chain combines TRBV10-3 with TRBJ1-4; D unclear. This CDR3 is 15 amino acids long. Per the germline V gene, CDR1 is ENHRY and CDR2 is SYGVKD. V dropped 2 bases and J dropped 5 bases, with 12 bases sitting between them. CDR3 amino acids: CAISEVFPRNEKLFF. CDR3 nucleotides: TGTGCCATCAGTGAGGTGTTTCCCCGGAATGAAAAACTGTTTTTT.

CDR3 residues: CASSQEQGSYNSPLHF. The CDR3 DNA reads as TGCGCCAGCAGCCAAGAGCAGGGGTCTTATAATTCACCCCTCCACTTT. The chain combines TRBV4-1 with TRBJ1-6; maybe TRBD1 (6 bases). CDR3 length equals 16 residues. Germline assignment: CDR1 MGHRA and CDR2 YSYEKL. V was pared by 0 bases and J by 4 bases, with 10 bases between.

The V and J genes are TRBV27 and TRBJ1-1; D unresolved. The germline V and J ends were trimmed by 6 bases and 0 bases, with 20 bases remaining between them. Germline CDR1 and CDR2: MNHEY and SMNVEV (reference sequence). CDR3 size: 17 residues. In DNA form, the CDR3 reads TGTGCCAGCAGCAGACTTACCGGGATAACCATGAACACTGAAGCTTTCTTT. It translates to CASSRLTGITMNTEAFF.

V and J are TRBV12-2 and TRBJ2-4. TRBV12-2 is a documented pseudogene. This CDR3 has 19 amino acids. This chain's CDR3 is CASPKQRTWGPVVQQIQYF. The CDR3 coding sequence is TGTGCAAGTCCCAAACAAAGAACGTGGGGTCCTGTGGTCCAACAGATTCAGTACTTC.

The chain recombines TRBV6-5 with TRBJ1-2; 7 nucleotides match TRBD1. V trimming: 6 bases; J trimming: 7 bases; junction bases outside the gene matches: 8. Per germline, CDR1 MNHEY and CDR2 SVGAGI. CDR3 length: 13 residues. The CDR3 region is CASREDRWAGYTF. Here the CDR3 DNA reads TGTGCCAGCAGGGAGGACAGGTGGGCTGGCTACACCTTC.

V is TRBV11-1 and J is TRBJ2-7, with D unclear. The CDR3 is made up of 13 amino acids. From germline, CDR1 is SGHAT and CDR2 FQDESV (reference sequence). Between the trimmed V and J ends, which lost 5 bases and 0 bases, there was a span of 8 bases. CDR3 residues: CASSPPGSYEQYF. The DNA of the CDR3 is TGTGCCAGCAGCCCGCCGGGCTCCTACGAGCAGTACTTC.

This clone appeared a few times. The V call is TRBV19, the J call TRBJ2-1, with 8 bases fitting TRBD2. The CDR3 is made up of 16 amino acids. The V gene's germline CDR1 is LNHDA and CDR2 SQIVND (reference sequence). V shed 6 bases and J 5 bases; nucleotides not matched to a gene: 12. In DNA form, the CDR3 reads TGTGCCAGTAGCGCGAGAGGGACTAGGGGGGACAATGAGCAGTTCTTC. Protein sequence: CASSARGTRGDNEQFF.

DNA for the CDR3: TGCGCCAGCAGCCTATTACAGGATTCACCCCTCCACTTT. Translated, it gives CASSLLQDSPLHF. The rearrangement links TRBV4-3 to TRBJ1-6; possibly TRBD1 for D (5 bases). The V gene lost 4 bases and the J gene lost 8 bases, with 9 bases spanning the gap. The CDR3 totals 13 residues. CDR1 and CDR2 (germline): LGHNA, YSLEER.

This clone was recorded only once. The CDR3 is CASSQAGIRWGQGATNYGYTF. In DNA, the CDR3 is TGCGCCAGCAGCCAAGCCGGTATTCGGTGGGGACAGGGAGCGACTAACTATGGCTACACCTTC. V and J are TRBV4-1 and TRBJ1-2; 9 bases line up with TRBD1. The CDR3 spans 21 residues. From germline, CDR1 is MGHRA and CDR2 YSYEKL. The V and J ends lost 1 base and 0 bases, in that order; junction bases with no gene match: 18.

The DNA of the CDR3 is TGTGCCAGCAGCCCCTACGGGGACCACCGCGATAATGGCTACACCTTC. Translated, it gives CASSPYGDHRDNGYTF. This chain links TRBV7-2 with TRBJ1-2; possibly TRBD1 for D (5 bases). The length of the CDR3 is 16 residues. V dropped 5 bases and J dropped 6 bases, with 22 bases sitting between them. The germline CDR1 and CDR2 sequences are SGHTA and FQGNSA.

The chain joins TRBV5-1 to TRBJ2-3; D is possibly TRBD2 (7 bases). V was trimmed by 6 bases and J by 3 bases, leaving 17 bases between them. Germline V gives CDR1 SGHRS, CDR2 YFSETQ. The CDR3 has 15 amino acids. This chain's CDR3 is CASKVGGPVTDTQYF. The CDR3 region has the DNA TGCGCCAGCAAGGTGGGGGGGCCAGTAACAGATACGCAGTATTTT.

The chain links TRBV7-8 to TRBJ2-7; D uncertain. V lost 5 bases and J 2 bases, leaving 13 bases between the germline ends. Germline CDR1 is SGHVS and CDR2 is FQNEAQ. This CDR3 is 14 amino acids long. Written as DNA, the CDR3 is TGTGCCAGCAGCACCGCAGAGCCAGCCTACGAGCAGTACTTC. Translating gives CASSTAEPAYEQYF.

This clone appeared a few times. V is TRBV19 and J is TRBJ1-5, with TRBD1 matching over 7 bases. V was pared by 9 bases and J by 2 bases, with 1 base of the junction left unmatched. There are 12 residues in the CDR3. CDR1 and CDR2 from the germline V gene are LNHDA and SQIVND (reference sequence). The CDR3 nucleotides are TGTGCCAGCGGGACAGGCAATCAGCCCCAGCATTTT. It yields the protein CASGTGNQPQHF.

V and J are TRBV10-3 and TRBJ1-1; 8 bases match TRBD1. CDR3 length equals 17 residues. Losses at the gene ends were 6 bases for V and 8 bases for J; bases not matched to a gene: 20. From germline, CDR1 is ENHRY and CDR2 SYGVKD. The CDR3 bases are TGTGCCATCAGCGGCGAAACCGGGACAGGCGGCCTCTGGGAAGCTTTCTTT. Its translation is CAISGETGTGGLWEAFF.

The V and J genes are TRBV9 and TRBJ1-5, with D hard to call. V was trimmed by 1 base and J by 0 bases, leaving 5 bases between them. CDR3 length: 14 residues. CDR1 SGDLS and CDR2 YYNGEE come from the germline V gene. CDR3 sequence: CASSVSGSNQPQHF. For the CDR3, the DNA is TGTGCCAGCAGCGTATCCGGTAGCAATCAGCCCCAGCATTTT.

The J gene is TRBJ2-1, the V gene TRBV5-1, with D perhaps matching TRBD2 (6 bases). The CDR3 covers 15 residues. Germline V CDR1 and CDR2: SGHRS, YFSETQ. Trimming stripped 3 bases from V and 7 bases from J, with 17 bases between. The CDR3 nucleotides read TGCGCCAGCAGCTGGAGGGACGGCAAGGGTAATGAGCAGTTCTTC. Translating gives CASSWRDGKGNEQFF.

This clone was counted a few times. The CDR3 protein is CASSGTGEIYGYTF. In DNA form, the CDR3 reads TGTGCCAGCAGTGGGACAGGAGAGATCTATGGCTACACCTTC. The J gene is TRBJ1-2, the V gene TRBV6-1; the match to TRBD1 covers 7 bases. This CDR3 contains 14 residues. J was trimmed by 4 bases and V by 4 bases; bases with no gene match: 6. In germline, CDR1 is MNHNS, CDR2 SASEGT.

CDR3 in amino acids: CASSLSRDFHEQFF. CDR3 DNA: TGTGCCAGCAGCTTATCCAGGGATTTCCATGAGCAGTTCTTC. This chain uses TRBV7-9 with TRBJ2-1, with D possibly TRBD1 on 5 matching bases. There are 14 residues in the CDR3. V lost 2 bases and J lost 8, with 13 bases in between. The germline V gene encodes CDR1 SEHNR and CDR2 FQNEAQ (reference sequence).